This T cell receptor beta chain was recovered during a study of Graves' ophthalmopathy and Graves' hyperthyroidism. About the study: Researchers obtained peripheral blood at initial diagnosis, before any treatment had begun. General study points: In blood appeared most of the expanded thyroid clonotypes whose frequency exceeded 0.001. Prediction of ophthalmopathy progression reached roughly 64% sensitivity and around 72% specificity.

Amplification of TCR beta CDR3 regions used RNA transcripts. The workflow started with a first-round RT-PCR run with HTBI primers and then moved on to a second-round multiplex PCR. TCRdb re-analysed the multiplex PCR reads in MiXCR, keeping a single row per CDR3 protein. The sample shows hundreds of thousands of distinct CDR3 sequences, roughly 50% of them seen only once. The PBMC fraction was derived from about 10 ml of fresh peripheral blood. Remarks on this clonotype: Its target is unknown.

Sequencing input: peripheral blood. The TCR was taken from an adult man with Graves' ophthalmopathy.

The CDR3 DNA reads TGTGCCAGTAGTATTAGGGACAGGGGCCTTGGGCAGCCCCAGCATTTT. Protein: CASSIRDRGLGQPQHF. The J gene is TRBJ1-5, the V gene TRBV19; 10 nucleotides match TRBD1. The junction had 9 bases not matched to a gene; V was cut back by 3 bases and J by 7 bases. Germline V CDR1 and CDR2: LNHDA, SQIVND (reference sequence). This CDR3 has 16 amino acids.